This entry is about one T cell receptor beta chain. Its antigen is undetermined. Amplification used 60 Vbeta primers and 13 Jbeta primers. The protocol was immunoSEQ multiplex PCR, while the TCRdb copy is restricted to in-frame clones and leaves out a portion. The sample records about 120,000 clones, 65% to 80% being singletons. The data originate from a study of cytomegalovirus exposure and HLA in healthy donors. Study observations and caveats: Cytomegalovirus association was listed for about 150 TCR beta chains. Roughly uniform depth of sequencing across donors was assumed in presence/absence analyses. In a later analysis, productive TCRs from donors in an Asian-associated ancestry cluster reportedly carried fewer N-insertions than the cohort mean.

CDR1 is SEHNR, CDR2 FQNEAQ, per germline (reference sequence). V lost 4 bases, J lost 4 bases, and 7 bases stayed unmatched. This CDR3 is 15 amino acids long. Material for sequencing was PBMCs. This receptor was taken from a woman aged 40 to 55 in good health and CMV-seropositive. V and J are TRBV7-9 and TRBJ1-3; 7 nucleotides agree with TRBD1. The DNA for the CDR3 is TGTGCCAGCAGCTACGACAGGGTAGGAGGAAACACCATATATTTT. Translating gives CASSYDRVGGNTIYF.